This TCR beta chain stems from a study of blood T cell repertoires in COVID-19. The CDR3 is 13 amino acids. Deletions cut 6 bases from V and 1 base from J, with 7 bases between. The germline gives CDR1 MGHDK, CDR2 SYGVNS. Libraries were prepared by immunoSEQ multiplex PCR; TCRdb keeps only in-frame clonotypes and omits some of them. The table has about 180,000 clones, more than 80% seen once; the top ten hold 6.2%. All enrollees were roughly 18 to 90 years old and from about 25 US areas. The V gene is TRBV25-1, the J gene TRBJ1-3; no clear D. Sequencing used PBMCs or T cells enriched from blood (not recorded which). This sequence originates from a man between 35 and 55 years old who had recovered from COVID-19. CDR3 DNA sequence: TGTGCCAGCAGAGACTCTTCTGGAAACACCATATATTTT. It specifies CASRDSSGNTIYF.